This T cell receptor (beta chain) was retrieved from a study of blood T cell repertoires in COVID-19. Study-level information: Whether acute or convalescent, the COVID-19 samples came from the United States, Italy and Spain. Sources were T cells, B-cell-depleted T cells, or PBMCs; the material itself was cDNA or gDNA.

Original data processing: Estimates of nucleated cell counts were drawn from the amplification of reference gene primers. Sequenced by immunoSEQ multiplex PCR; TCRdb stores in-frame clones only, minus some. V, J and clone size derive from that table, while D and trimming were established from the DNA sequence. Of 120,000 to 150,000 clones detected, 65% to 90% appear once; the ten largest clones hold around 3.2%. The CDR3 spans 14 residues. Germline trimming cut 3 bases from V and 1 base from J; bases unmatched to any gene: 2. Per germline, CDR1 LNHDA and CDR2 SQIVND (reference sequence). The source is a man in his fifties or sixties with acute or convalescent COVID-19. The sequencing sample was made of peripheral blood. V gene TRBV19 combines with J gene TRBJ2-5; 7 nucleotides line up with TRBD1. CDR3 coding DNA: TGTGCCAGTAGTATTGACAGGGCCCAAGAGACCCAGTACTTC. It translates to CASSIDRAQETQYF.